The 12 T cell receptor beta chains listed next were all sequenced from one sample in a study of vaccination effects on CD4 cells after COVID-19. Antigen-specific CD4+ T cells were expanded with viral peptide pools in the ViraFEST assay before sequencing. Subsequent to less than twelve days of culture, CD4+ T cells were isolated. By PCR, the person was confirmed to have had SARS-CoV-2 infection between March and December 2020. Data came from immunoSEQ multiplex PCR; TCRdb stores just in-frame clones and leaves some out. The data contain around 46,000 clones, around 75% of them singletons. For these receptors, no antigen is known. Specimen: CD4+ T cells from PBMCs cultured with a peptide pool, collected before COVID-19 vaccination. These receptor sequences come from a human donor who had a prior SARS-CoV-2 infection.

The chain joins TRBV11-2 to TRBJ2-1, with D unresolved. The CDR3 covers 14 residues. V lost 0 bases and J lost 2, with 5 bases in between. CDR1 and CDR2 (germline): SGHAT, FQNNGV. The CDR3 DNA reads as TGTGCCAGCAGCTTAGATTTAGCCTACAATGAGCAGTTCTTC. Amino acids: CASSLDLAYNEQFF.

This sequence joins TRBV5-1 and TRBJ1-1, with D unresolved. The V gene's germline CDR1 is SGHRS and CDR2 YFSETQ. V lost 0 bases to trimming and J lost 0 bases, with 12 bases between them. CDR3 length: 16 residues. As DNA, the CDR3 is TGCGCCAGCAGCTTGGCAGGAGCCCCATTGAACACTGAAGCTTTCTTT. It specifies CASSLAGAPLNTEAFF.

The V and J genes are TRBV6-6 and TRBJ2-1; a weak D match, TRBD2 (5 bases). Germline-derived CDR1 and CDR2 are MNHNY and SVGAGI (reference sequence). The V end was cut by 4 bases, the J end by 10 bases, with 17 bases between. The CDR3 contains 14 residues. The CDR3 spells CASSSSVARREQFF. The DNA for the CDR3 is TGTGCCAGCAGTTCGTCCGTAGCGAGACGGGAGCAGTTCTTC.

This sequence joins TRBV10-3 and TRBJ2-7; 14 bases are shared with TRBD2. J lost 0 bases, V lost 6 bases, and 10 bases had no gene match. This CDR3 comprises 18 residues. CDR1 and CDR2 (germline): ENHRY, SYGVKD. CDR3 sequence (DNA): TGTGCCATCAGGTCGGGACTAGCGGGGGAACCCTACTCCTACGAGCAGTACTTC. It codes for CAIRSGLAGEPYSYEQYF.

This clone was seen a handful of times. This chain connects TRBV12-5 to TRBJ2-2; D gene uncertain. The CDR3 runs to 15 residues. Trimming pared 5 bases from V and 2 bases from J, leaving 12 bases between. In germline, CDR1 is LGHNT, CDR2 FRNRAP. The CDR3 DNA follows: TGTGCTAGTGGTATGCCCCACACAAACACCGGGGAGCTGTTTTTT. Encoded protein: CASGMPHTNTGELFF.

The chain uses TRBV2 and TRBJ2-6; no clear D. Germline V gene sequence: CDR1 SNHLY, CDR2 FYNNEI. The CDR3 covers 16 residues. V was pared by 6 bases and J by 0 bases, with 12 bases between. CDR3 amino acids: CASSPGRISGANVLTF. The CDR3, as DNA: TGTGCCAGCAGCCCTGGACGGATCTCTGGGGCCAACGTCCTGACTTTC.

This chain joins TRBV5-1 and TRBJ1-2; D is unclear. V was cut by 3 bases and J by 0 bases, with 9 bases left in between. The CDR3 sequence is 14 residues long. CDR1 is SGHRS, CDR2 YFSETQ, per germline. CDR3 coding DNA: TGCGCCAGCAGCTCCGGGGAAGCTAACTATGGCTACACCTTC. Amino acid sequence: CASSSGEANYGYTF.

This clone was seen a single time. The chain carries TRBV7-2 and TRBJ2-5, with D possibly matching TRBD2 (5 bases). The CDR3 contains 14 residues. CDR1 is SGHTA, CDR2 FQGNSA, per germline. Between the trimmed V and J ends, which lost 8 bases and 2 bases, there was a span of 15 bases. This chain's CDR3 is CASSPAAAQETQYF. CDR3 in DNA: TGTGCCAGCTCACCAGCGGCAGCACAAGAGACCCAGTACTTC.

The gene calls are TRBV30 and TRBJ1-1; TRBD1 is a possible D gene (5 bases). In germline, CDR1 is GTSNPN, CDR2 SVGIG (reference sequence). This CDR3 has 12 amino acids. Trimming took 3 bases from V and 7 from J, leaving 12 bases between them. CDR3 sequence (DNA): TGTGCCTGGAGGGGGGAGGGAAGTGAAGCTTTCTTT. It specifies CAWRGEGSEAFF. The variable domain in full, with the rest retrieved from reference TRBV30 and TRBJ1-1, is SQTIHQWPATLVQPVGSPLSLECTVEGTSNPNLYWYRQAAGRGLQLLFYSVGIGQISSEVPQNLSASRPQDRQFILSSKKLLLSDSGFYLCAWRGEGSEAFFGQGTRLTVV.

The chain uses TRBV12-3 or TRBV12-4 and TRBJ2-5, with no clear D. V was cut by 6 bases and J by 5 bases, with 10 bases left in between. This CDR3 has 12 amino acids. The CDR3 is CASSQTEETQYF. DNA of the CDR3: TGTGCCAGCAGCCAAACCGAGGAGACCCAGTACTTC.

The chain's CDR3 is CATSDFVLGATTGELFF. In DNA, the CDR3 is TGTGCCACCAGTGATTTCGTTCTGGGGGCGACCACCGGGGAGCTGTTTTTT. This rearrangement joins TRBV24-1 to TRBJ2-2; the D gene is possibly TRBD1 (6 bases). From germline, CDR1 is KGHDR and CDR2 SFDVKD. The CDR3 covers 17 residues. Trimming removed 1 base from V and 4 bases from J, with 15 bases in between.

The rearrangement joins TRBV18 to TRBJ1-5, with 9 positions matching TRBD1. Per the germline V gene, CDR1 is KGHSH and CDR2 is LQKENI. V shed 1 base, J shed 11 bases, and the junction held 9 bases outside the gene matches. This CDR3 region has 15 residues. CDR3 in DNA: TGTGCCAGCTCACCACAGGGACAGGGAGAATCGGCCCAGCATTTT. It translates to CASSPQGQGESAQHF.